This TCR beta chain comes out of a study of T cells in Graves' hyperthyroidism and ophthalmopathy. Diagnosis of hyperthyroidism was new in patients aged 18 to 65, and its duration was under 2 months. Patients were excluded because of uncontrolled infection, other autoimmune disease, pregnancy or lactation. The CDR3 loop spans 16 amino acids. The V gene end was trimmed by 0 bases and the J gene end by 8 bases; junction bases not matched to a gene: 10. CDR1 and CDR2 from the germline V gene are SGDLS and YYNGEE. RNA transcripts served as the template for amplifying TCR beta CDR3 regions. HTBI primers were used for first-round RT-PCR of the TCR CDR3. TCRdb reanalysed the multiplex PCR reads using MiXCR and keeps one entry per CDR3 protein. The data show 600,000 to 750,000 distinct CDR3 sequences, roughly 17% seen once. This clonotype has a count of ten or more.

The genes are TRBV9 and TRBJ2-1; 8 bases match TRBD2. This TCR was recovered from a man in his fifties with Graves' hyperthyroidism. Sequenced input: blood. The CDR3 DNA follows: TGTGCCAGCAGCGTAGCAGCTGCGGGAGGCGAGGATGAGCAGTTCTTC. Its protein product is CASSVAAAGGEDEQFF.